This TCR beta chain stems from a study of cytomegalovirus exposure and HLA in healthy donors. In the PCR, 60 Vbeta and 13 Jbeta primers were used. TCRdb keeps only in-frame clones here, not all; method: immunoSEQ multiplex PCR. The top ten hold roughly 1.4% of the sample, which has 150,000 to 200,000 clones, around 75% seen once. To note about this clone: The antigen is undetermined.

This CDR3 has 16 amino acids. V lost 4 bases to trimming and J lost 2 bases; unmatched junction nucleotides: 10. Germline V CDR1 and CDR2: ENHRY, SYGVKD. Study results and caveats: Most sequenced TCRs were rare (though some public TCRs occurred in many donors). Researchers reported in a later analysis that common viral pathogens appeared linked to several top clusters.

This chain links TRBV10-3 with TRBJ1-2, with TRBD1 matching 7 bases. Sequencing input: PBMCs. The source of this sequence is a woman aged 50 to 60 in good health and CMV-seronegative. CDR3 region: CAISGAAQGTNYGYTF. The CDR3 coding sequence is TGTGCCATCAGTGGCGCAGCACAGGGGACGAACTATGGCTACACCTTC.